What follows are 27 T cell receptor beta chains derived from one specimen sequenced in a study of cytomegalovirus exposure and HLA in healthy donors. With 60 Vbeta and 13 Jbeta primers, the PCR was carried out. Produced via immunoSEQ multiplex PCR; TCRdb's table is partial and in-frame only. The table records 95,000 to 110,000 clones, around 82% of them present only once. Input material: PBMCs. These receptors all stem from a woman in her thirties or forties in good health and CMV-seronegative.

The chain couples TRBV7-6 to TRBJ2-5, with D perhaps TRBD2 (6 bases). CDR3 length: 16 residues. In germline, CDR1 is SGHVS, CDR2 FNYEAQ. V shed 0 bases and J shed 1 base, with 12 bases lying between them. CDR3 bases: TGTGCCAGCAGCTTAGCGGGGCGGGAACGCCAAGAGACCCAGTACTTC. It yields the protein CASSLAGRERQETQYF.

The chain couples TRBV19 to TRBJ2-7; possibly TRBD2 for D (5 bases). Trimming took off 5 bases at V and 3 bases at J, with 17 bases between the two ends. This CDR3 spans 15 amino acids. Germline CDR1 LNHDA, CDR2 SQIVND (reference sequence). The CDR3 sequence is CASSPSLSGYYEQYF. The CDR3 bases are TGTGCCAGTAGTCCCTCTTTATCGGGATACTACGAGCAGTACTTC.

The chain employs TRBV16 and TRBJ1-2; no clear D gene. CDR1 is KGHSY and CDR2 is FQNENV in the germline V gene. This CDR3 is built from 14 residues. Trimming removed 4 bases from V and 0 bases from J, with 9 bases in between. CDR3 amino acids: CASSRLRANYGYTF. Written as DNA, the CDR3 is TGTGCCAGCAGCCGCTTACGGGCTAACTATGGCTACACCTTC.

This chain connects TRBV5-1 to TRBJ2-7, with D tentatively TRBD2 (6 bases). Trimming pared 0 bases from V and 2 bases from J, leaving 9 bases between. The CDR3 is made up of 14 amino acids. CDR1 SGHRS and CDR2 YFSETQ come from the germline V gene. The CDR3 nucleotides read TGCGCCAGCAGCTTGGACCCGGGAGCCTACGAGCAGTACTTC. Its protein is CASSLDPGAYEQYF.

The rearrangement uses TRBV7-2 and TRBJ2-3, with D unresolved. The V gene's germline CDR1 is SGHTA and CDR2 FQGNSA. The CDR3 is 13 amino acids. V lost 4 bases and J 8 bases, leaving 13 bases between the germline ends. The chain's CDR3 is CASSSIVWATQYF. The CDR3 DNA reads as TGTGCCAGCAGCTCGATAGTTTGGGCTACGCAGTATTTT.

The chain joins TRBV13 to TRBJ1-5; 12 bases are a match to TRBD1. The length of the CDR3 is 14 residues. The germline gives CDR1 PRHDT, CDR2 FYEKMQ (reference sequence). Losses at the gene ends were 5 bases for V and 7 bases for J; bases not matched to a gene: 3. This CDR3 is CASSVGTGGQPQHF. CDR3 nucleotides: TGTGCCAGCAGCGTCGGGACAGGGGGCCAGCCCCAGCATTTT. The variable domain in full, with the rest retrieved from reference TRBV13 and TRBJ1-5, is AAGVIQSPRHLIKEKRETATLKCYPIPRHDTVYWYQQGPGQDPQFLISFYEKMQSDKGSIPDRFSAQQFSDYHSELNMSSLELGDSALYFCASSVGTGGQPQHFGDGTRLSIL.

The chain employs TRBV28 and TRBJ2-5; the match to TRBD1 covers 9 bases. The trim removed 6 bases at V and 5 bases at J, leaving 10 bases unmatched. This CDR3 spans 15 amino acids. CDR1 is MDHEN and CDR2 is SYDVKM in the germline V gene. The CDR3 sequence: CASRDLQGAYETQYF. As DNA, the CDR3 is TGTGCCAGCAGGGACTTACAGGGGGCATACGAGACCCAGTACTTC.

V usage is TRBV19 and J usage is TRBJ1-2; perhaps TRBD1 as D (6 bases). The CDR3 covers 15 residues. Germline V gives CDR1 LNHDA, CDR2 SQIVND (reference sequence). The V end lost 3 bases, the J end lost 6 bases, and 17 bases lay between the germline ends. CDR3 sequence: CASSINLIQGNGYTF. The CDR3 DNA follows: TGTGCCAGTAGTATTAACCTCATTCAGGGGAATGGCTACACCTTC.

The table lists this clone with a count of one. The V and J genes are TRBV6-5 and TRBJ2-7; 8 bases are shared with TRBD1. The germline V gene has CDR1 MNHEY and CDR2 SVGAGI. Trimming removed 2 bases from V and 4 bases from J; junction bases left unmatched: 4. The CDR3 loop spans 14 amino acids. For the CDR3, the DNA is TGTGCCAGCAGTTACCAGGGGGCTTTGTACGAGCAGTACTTC. Translated, it gives CASSYQGALYEQYF.

This clone was observed a few times. The chain links TRBV9 to TRBJ2-7, with 15 bases that match TRBD2. V trimming: 3 bases; J trimming: 1 base; junction bases outside the gene matches: 8. The CDR3 totals 18 residues. Germline lookup yields CDR1 SGDLS and CDR2 YYNGEE. The CDR3 coding sequence is TGTGCCAGCAGCGCGGGGACTAGCGGGAGGTCATCATCCTACGAGCAGTACTTC. It yields the protein CASSAGTSGRSSSYEQYF.

The chain combines TRBV5-4 with TRBJ2-1; 7 bases fit TRBD2. The CDR3 consists of 17 residues. Per germline, CDR1 SGHNT and CDR2 YYREEE (reference sequence). The V segment lost 4 bases and the J segment 0 bases; nucleotides outside the gene matches: 10. This CDR3 reads CASSPGGSRSSYNEQFF. CDR3 nucleotide sequence: TGTGCCAGCAGCCCGGGGGGTAGCCGGAGCTCCTACAATGAGCAGTTCTTC.

J is TRBJ2-3 and V is TRBV14; D remains unclear. Germline V gene sequence: CDR1 SGHDN, CDR2 FVKESK. The CDR3 has 15 amino acids. V lost 2 bases and J 4 bases, leaving 13 bases between the germline ends. As DNA, the CDR3 is TGTGCCAGCAGCCAATACGTCAGAACCCCAGATACGCAGTATTTT. Protein product: CASSQYVRTPDTQYF. Full variable domain (missing parts from reference TRBV14 and TRBJ2-3): EAGVTQFPSHSVIEKGQTVTLRCDPISGHDNLYWYRRVMGKEIKFLLHFVKESKQDESGMPNNRFLAERTGGTYSTLKVQPAELEDSGVYFCASSQYVRTPDTQYFGPGTRLTVL.

This clone was counted only a few times. This chain joins TRBV29-1 and TRBJ2-3; D is ambiguous. V was pared by 3 bases and J by 3 bases, with 4 bases between. Germline-derived CDR1 and CDR2 are SQVTM and ANQGSEA. CDR3 length equals 11 residues. CDR3 nucleotide sequence: TGCAGCGTTGAGACAACAGATACGCAGTATTTT. It codes for CSVETTDTQYF.

The V call is TRBV7-2, the J call TRBJ2-2; D might be TRBD2 (6 bases). This CDR3 is built from 15 residues. Trimming removed 5 bases at V and 2 bases at J, with 12 bases between. The germline CDR1 and CDR2 sequences are SGHTA and FQGNSA. The CDR3 region has the DNA TGTGCCAGCAGCCATCCGGGACTTAACACCGGGGAGCTGTTTTTT. Translating it yields CASSHPGLNTGELFF. The full variable domain, its missing parts supplied by reference TRBV7-2 and TRBJ2-2, is GAGVSQSPSNKVTEKGKDVELRCDPISGHTALYWYRQSLGQGLEFLIYFQGNSAPDKSGLPSDRFSAERTGGSVSTLTIQRTQQEDSAVYLCASSHPGLNTGELFFGEGSRLTVL.

The chain recombines TRBV7-9 with TRBJ2-7, with TRBD1 identical over 7 bases. CDR1 is SEHNR and CDR2 is FQNEAQ in the germline V gene (reference sequence). V gave up 6 bases and J gave up 2 bases; unmatched junction bases: 7. The length of the CDR3 is 14 residues. The CDR3, as DNA: TGTGCCAGCAGTTTTAAGGGACAGCCCTACGAGCAGTACTTC. As protein: CASSFKGQPYEQYF.

The chain recombines TRBV6-5 with TRBJ1-3; perhaps TRBD1 as D (6 bases). The CDR3 totals 14 residues. V lost 5 bases and J lost 1, with 9 bases in between. Germline V gene data show CDR1 as MNHEY and CDR2 as SVGAGI. CDR3 sequence (DNA): TGTGCCAGCAGTACAGGGTATTCTGGAAACACCATATATTTT. It encodes CASSTGYSGNTIYF.

The V and J genes are TRBV27 and TRBJ2-7; D might be TRBD1 (6 bases). The V end lost 6 bases, the J end lost 2 bases, and 11 bases lay between the germline ends. The length of the CDR3 is 13 residues. Germline V gives CDR1 MNHEY, CDR2 SMNVEV (reference sequence). The CDR3, as DNA: TGTGCCAGCAGACTACAGGGAGCCTACGAGCAGTACTTC. Its translation is CASRLQGAYEQYF.

The chain has TRBV19 and TRBJ2-1; TRBD1 agrees at 8 bases. The trim removed 6 bases at V and 0 bases at J, leaving 4 bases unmatched. CDR3 length equals 15 residues. Germline V gene sequence: CDR1 LNHDA, CDR2 SQIVND (reference sequence). The CDR3 sequence: CASSTGTGSYNEQFF. The CDR3 bases are TGTGCCAGTAGCACCGGGACAGGCTCCTACAATGAGCAGTTCTTC.

This clone showed up just a few times. The chain combines TRBV4-2 with TRBJ2-1; D might be TRBD2 (6 bases). In germline, CDR1 is LGHNA, CDR2 YNFKEQ. The CDR3 runs to 15 residues. The ends were cut back, 6 bases at V and 8 bases at J, with 20 bases in the middle. The CDR3 DNA follows: TGTGCCAGCAGTCTGACCGCGGCGGGAACGGATGAGCAGTTCTTC. Protein sequence: CASSLTAAGTDEQFF.

The V call is TRBV9, the J call TRBJ2-3, with a tentative D call TRBD2 (5 bases). From germline, CDR1 is SGDLS and CDR2 YYNGEE. This CDR3 contains 16 residues. Trimming took off 0 bases at V and 3 bases at J, with 14 bases between the two ends. The CDR3 sequence: CASSVEDGSGTDTQYF. Written as DNA, the CDR3 is TGTGCCAGCAGCGTAGAGGATGGGTCGGGAACAGATACGCAGTATTTT.

The CDR3 loop is CATQEGAKTEAFF. The CDR3 DNA is TGTGCCACGCAGGAGGGCGCGAAAACTGAAGCTTTCTTT. The J gene is TRBJ1-1, the V gene TRBV7-9, with D unclear. The germline CDR1 and CDR2 sequences are SEHNR and FQNEAQ (reference sequence). The CDR3 is 13 residues long. Trimming removed 10 bases from V and 5 bases from J, with 17 bases in between.

The rearrangement links TRBV4-2 to TRBJ2-7, with 8 bases fitting TRBD2. This CDR3 spans 17 amino acids. Germline CDR1 and CDR2: LGHNA and YNFKEQ. Trimming took 0 bases from V and 4 from J; bases not matched to a gene: 11. The CDR3 protein is CASSQEASVAGIYEQYF. The CDR3 nucleotides read TGTGCCAGCAGCCAAGAGGCGTCGGTAGCGGGAATATACGAGCAGTACTTC.

In its sample, this clone was seen once. The chain is built from TRBV4-1 and TRBJ2-7; 7 bases fit TRBD2. V was clipped by 1 base and J by 5 bases; unmatched bases: 8. CDR3 length equals 15 residues. Germline V CDR1 and CDR2: MGHRA, YSYEKL. The CDR3 DNA follows: TGCGCCAGCAGCCAAGTCTCGGGGGGAACGGACGAGCAGTACTTC. Its protein product is CASSQVSGGTDEQYF.

The chain employs TRBV7-8 and TRBJ2-5; possibly TRBD1 for D (7 bases). The CDR3 sequence is 16 residues long. Trimming left V 5 bases short and J 1 base short, with 17 bases between. Germline V gene lookup returns CDR1 SGHVS and CDR2 FQNEAQ. The CDR3 loop reads CASSPGGRAPQETQYF. The CDR3 region has the DNA TGTGCCAGCAGCCCAGGGGGGCGTGCCCCCCAAGAGACCCAGTACTTC.

This clone was counted between two and nine times. This chain joins TRBV19 and TRBJ1-2, with a tentative D call TRBD1 (5 bases). Trimming left V 8 bases short and J 5 bases short, with 21 bases between. This CDR3 comprises 15 residues. Germline V gene sequence: CDR1 LNHDA, CDR2 SQIVND (reference sequence). The CDR3 loop reads CASGPRAGIGYGYTF. CDR3 bases: TGTGCCAGTGGCCCTCGGGCAGGGATAGGATATGGCTACACCTTC.

This chain connects TRBV7-9 to TRBJ2-7; 7 nucleotides line up with TRBD2. Germline V gene data show CDR1 as SEHNR and CDR2 as FQNEAQ (reference sequence). Losses at the gene ends were 6 bases for V and 3 bases for J; bases not matched to a gene: 5. The CDR3 spans 13 residues. The CDR3 sequence: CASSQASGYEQYF. Written as DNA, the CDR3 is TGTGCCAGCAGTCAAGCTAGCGGCTACGAGCAGTACTTC.

V is TRBV27 and J is TRBJ2-7; TRBD1 agrees at 10 bases. Germline trimming cut 10 bases from V and 4 bases from J; bases unmatched to any gene: 13. Germline V gene data show CDR1 as MNHEY and CDR2 as SMNVEV (reference sequence). The length of the CDR3 is 15 residues. The CDR3 sequence is CATRRKGQGSYEQYF. The CDR3 DNA is TGTGCCACCAGGCGAAAGGGACAGGGGTCTTACGAGCAGTACTTC.